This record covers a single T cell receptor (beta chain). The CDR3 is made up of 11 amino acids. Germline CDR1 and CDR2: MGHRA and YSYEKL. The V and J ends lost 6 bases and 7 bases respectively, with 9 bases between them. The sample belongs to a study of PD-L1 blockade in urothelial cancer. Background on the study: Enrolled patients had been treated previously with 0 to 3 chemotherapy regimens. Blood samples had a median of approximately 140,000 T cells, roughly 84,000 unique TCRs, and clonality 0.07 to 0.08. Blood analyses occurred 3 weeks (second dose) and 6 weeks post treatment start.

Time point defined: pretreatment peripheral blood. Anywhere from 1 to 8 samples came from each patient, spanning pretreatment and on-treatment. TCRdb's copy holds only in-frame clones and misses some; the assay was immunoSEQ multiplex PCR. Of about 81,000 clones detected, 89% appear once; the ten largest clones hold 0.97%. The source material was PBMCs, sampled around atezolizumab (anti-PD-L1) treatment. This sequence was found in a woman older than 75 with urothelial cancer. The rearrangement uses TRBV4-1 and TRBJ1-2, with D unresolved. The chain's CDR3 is CASSTFGGYTF. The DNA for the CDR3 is TGCGCCAGCAGTACTTTCGGTGGCTACACCTTC.